This section outlines one TCR beta chain sequence together with its context. What it recognizes is unknown. This CDR3 has 16 residues. With 4 bases clipped from V and 3 bases from J, the junction kept 9 bases outside the gene matches. Germline V gene lookup returns CDR1 MGHDK and CDR2 SYGVNS. TCRdb redid the calling of the 5' RACE reads with MiXCR, one entry per CDR3 protein. The repertoire holds just over 450,000 distinct CDR3 sequences, with 11% to 15% as singletons. This record belongs to a study of identical twins. Study-wide findings and caveats: Beta clonotypes that were abundant in cord blood contained fewer insertions, a pattern absent from memory repertoires. Out-of-frame alpha sequences shared between twins exhibited an excess of low generation probability.

The data were also submitted as part of a second study, on yellow fever vaccine responses in identical twins. Turning to that study: Vaccine-induced T cell responses in twins were reportedly observed to appear partly convergent, partly personalized.

This sequence joins TRBV25-1 and TRBJ2-3, with 8 bases lining up with TRBD2. Sequenced sample: CD4+ T cells sorted from blood. This clonotype was sampled from a woman aged 18-29 years in good health. CDR3 region: CASSVKSGGATDTQYF. The CDR3 DNA follows: TGTGCCAGCAGTGTAAAAAGCGGGGGTGCTACAGATACGCAGTATTTT.